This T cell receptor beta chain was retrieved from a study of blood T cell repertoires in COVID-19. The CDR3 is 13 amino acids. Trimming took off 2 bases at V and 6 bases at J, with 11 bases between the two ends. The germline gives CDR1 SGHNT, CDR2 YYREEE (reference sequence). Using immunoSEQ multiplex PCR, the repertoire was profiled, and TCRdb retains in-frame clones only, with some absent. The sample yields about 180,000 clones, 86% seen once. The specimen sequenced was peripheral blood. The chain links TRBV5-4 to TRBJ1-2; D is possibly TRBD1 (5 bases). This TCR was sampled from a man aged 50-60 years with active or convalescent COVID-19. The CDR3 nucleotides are TGTGCCAGCAGCTTAGGCAGGGATGATGGCTACACCTTC. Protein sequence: CASSLGRDDGYTF. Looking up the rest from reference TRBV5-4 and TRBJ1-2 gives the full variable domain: ETGVTQSPTHLIKTRGQQVTLRCSSQSGHNTVSWYQQALGQGPQFIFQYYREEENGRGNFPPRFSGLQFPNYSSELNVNALELDDSALYLCASSLGRDDGYTFGSGTRLTVV.